This is a list of T cell receptor beta chains from one sample in a study of blood T cell repertoires in COVID-19. Here immunoSEQ multiplex PCR was the method, and the copy in TCRdb shows in-frame clones only, minus some. Among about 290,000 clones, approximately 90% were seen once, and the ten largest hold about 4.6%. Specimen: peripheral blood. The receptors were gathered from a man aged 40-55 years with acute or convalescent COVID-19. Each CDR3 is given with its conserved first and last residue. A D gene is named only where the DNA matches it firmly. For some rows the clone size is stated as once, few or many, or as a class when expanded; others skip it.

.,TRBJ2-1,.,TRBV28,CASSLSSNEQFF,TGTGCCAGCAGTTTAAGTAGCAATGAGCAGTTCTTC
.,TRBJ2-7,few,TRBV5-4,CASSYSSSYEQYF,TGTGCCAGCAGTTACAGCAGCTCCTACGAGCAGTACTTC
.,TRBJ2-7,.,TRBV2,CASSDIQGYEQYF,TGTGCCAGCAGTGATATCCAGGGGTACGAGCAGTACTTC
.,TRBJ1-2,.,TRBV2,CASRGGLQVSAGYTF,TGTGCCAGCAGGGGGGGTCTACAGGTATCCGCGGGCTACACCTTC
.,TRBJ1-2,.,TRBV27,CASSLLQGAGGYTF,TGTGCCAGCAGTCTCCTACAAGGGGCTGGGGGCTACACCTTC
.,TRBJ1-1,.,TRBV2,CASEGRGGRTEAFF,TGTGCCAGCGAGGGTAGGGGGGGGAGGACTGAAGCTTTCTTT
TRBD1,TRBJ1-2,.,TRBV11-2,CASSLVPTGVANYGYTF,TGTGCCAGCAGCTTAGTACCCACAGGGGTAGCTAACTATGGCTACACCTTC
.,TRBJ1-1,.,TRBV2,CASSSRDSGTEAFF,TGTGCCAGCAGTTCCAGGGATAGTGGCACTGAAGCTTTCTTT
.,TRBJ1-2,few,TRBV19,CASSPHRARSLPHYGYTF,TGTGCCAGTAGTCCTCACAGGGCCCGAAGTCTCCCACACTATGGCTACACCTTC
TRBD2,TRBJ2-7,.,TRBV2,CASSPPGLAEGHEQYF,TGTGCCAGCAGTCCACCCGGACTAGCCGAGGGACACGAGCAGTACTTC
TRBD1,TRBJ1-1,.,TRBV24-1,CATSESGTGEAFF,TGTGCCACCAGTGAATCCGGGACAGGGGAAGCTTTCTTT
.,TRBJ1-4,.,TRBV5-1,CASSLVGGANEKLFF,TGCGCCAGCAGCTTGGTCGGCGGAGCTAATGAAAAACTGTTTTTT
TRBD1,TRBJ1-3,once,TRBV6-5,CASSYNRDSGNTIYF,TGTGCCAGCAGTTACAACCGGGACAGTGGAAACACCATATATTTT
.,TRBJ1-2,once,TRBV11-2,CASSLSSYGYTF,TGTGCCAGCAGCTTGTCCAGCTATGGCTACACCTTC
.,TRBJ2-3,.,TRBV7-3,CASSPTALTDTQYF,TGTGCCAGCAGCCCCACTGCCCTCACAGATACGCAGTATTTT
.,TRBJ1-5,.,TRBV27,CASSLTGPNQPQHF,TGTGCCAGCAGTCTGACAGGTCCGAATCAGCCCCAGCATTTT
.,TRBJ2-3,.,TRBV25-1,CASSAPAVAADTQYF,TGTGCCAGCAGTGCTCCGGCGGTCGCGGCAGATACGCAGTATTTT
.,TRBJ1-4,.,TRBV11-2,CASSPWTAEKLFF,TGTGCCAGCAGCCCCTGGACAGCCGAAAAACTGTTTTTT
TRBD1,TRBJ2-7,once,TRBV5-1,CASSLQGSDEQYF,TGCGCCAGCAGCTTACAGGGGTCAGACGAGCAGTACTTC
.,TRBJ1-2,few,TRBV6-1,CASSEDVRVYGYTF,TGTGCCAGCAGTGAAGACGTGCGGGTGTATGGCTACACCTTC
.,TRBJ1-2,once,TRBV20-1,CSASIGSYGYTF,TGCAGTGCTAGTATAGGGAGCTATGGCTACACCTTC
TRBD1,TRBJ1-2,.,TRBV15,CATSSWDRVNYGYTF,TGTGCCACCAGCTCCTGGGACAGGGTTAACTATGGCTACACCTTC
.,TRBJ1-1,.,TRBV29-1,CSVRPGLLNTEAFF,TGCAGCGTACGTCCGGGACTACTGAACACTGAAGCTTTCTTT
.,TRBJ1-1,.,TRBV5-1,CASFAGVGMNTEAFF,TGCGCCAGCTTCGCGGGGGTGGGCATGAACACTGAAGCTTTCTTT
TRBD1,TRBJ2-7,.,TRBV5-1,CASSLATGTGIYEQYF,TGCGCCAGCAGCTTGGCCACGGGGACAGGGATTTACGAGCAGTACTTC
.,TRBJ1-1,.,TRBV5-6,CASSSDLGGSNTEAFF,TGTGCCAGCAGCTCCGATTTGGGGGGATCGAACACTGAAGCTTTCTTT
.,TRBJ2-1,.,TRBV5-6,CASSLAVRDEQFF,TGTGCCAGCAGCTTGGCCGTCAGGGATGAGCAGTTCTTC
.,TRBJ2-7,.,TRBV3-1/TRBV3-2,CASSQDGAVSYEQYF,TGTGCCAGCAGCCAAGATGGGGCGGTCTCCTACGAGCAGTACTTC
TRBD1,TRBJ1-2,.,TRBV6-5,CASRSTGGHGYTF,TGTGCCAGCAGATCCACAGGGGGCCACGGCTACACCTTC
TRBD1,TRBJ1-2,.,TRBV10-3,CAISESTDRAYGYTF,TGTGCCATCAGTGAGTCCACGGACAGGGCCTATGGCTACACCTTC
TRBD1,TRBJ1-2,.,TRBV10-3,CAIGRQGWDGYTF,TGTGCCATCGGTAGACAGGGTTGGGACGGCTACACCTTC
TRBD1,TRBJ1-1,.,TRBV30,CARRQGGTEAFF,TGTGCCCGCAGACAGGGGGGGACCGAAGCTTTCTTT
TRBD1,TRBJ1-2,few,TRBV27,CASSLHRGQINGYTF,TGTGCCAGCAGTCTCCACAGGGGGCAGATAAATGGCTACACCTTC
.,TRBJ1-1,.,TRBV5-5,CASSLESEPNTEAFF,TGTGCCAGCAGCTTGGAATCAGAACCCAACACTGAAGCTTTCTTT
TRBD1,TRBJ1-1,.,TRBV5-6,CASSLYPTGDTEAFF,TGTGCCAGCAGCTTGTACCCGACAGGGGACACTGAAGCTTTCTTT
.,TRBJ1-2,once,TRBV6-5,CASSPPGGNGYTF,TGTGCCAGCAGCCCCCCAGGAGGGAATGGCTACACCTTC
.,TRBJ1-2,.,TRBV5-6,CASLGRGIGYTF,TGTGCCAGCCTCGGAAGGGGGATAGGCTACACCTTC
.,TRBJ2-6,.,TRBV5-1,CASSLAAGLSGANVLTF,TGCGCCAGCAGCTTGGCCGCAGGCCTCTCTGGGGCCAACGTCCTGACTTTC
.,TRBJ1-5,.,TRBV12-3/TRBV12-4,CASSYRDNQPQHF,TGTGCCAGCAGCTACAGGGACAATCAGCCCCAGCATTTT
TRBD1,TRBJ1-4,.,TRBV19,CASMTRGVREKLFF,TGTGCCAGTATGACCAGGGGGGTGAGAGAAAAACTGTTTTTT
.,TRBJ1-1,.,TRBV7-2,CASRLAVMNTEAFF,TGTGCCAGCAGATTGGCTGTTATGAACACTGAAGCTTTCTTT
.,TRBJ1-6,.,TRBV2,CASSMTGHLYNSPLHF,TGTGCCAGCAGTATGACAGGCCACCTCTATAATTCACCCCTCCACTTT
.,TRBJ1-4,.,TRBV10-2,CASSEGGGELFF,TGCGCCAGCAGTGAGGGGGGAGGGGAACTGTTTTTT
.,TRBJ1-2,.,TRBV28,CASDLRGGYGYTF,TGTGCCAGCGACCTCCGAGGGGGCTATGGCTACACCTTC
.,TRBJ1-5,.,TRBV19,CASRLRQIVSNQPQHF,TGTGCCAGTAGACTTCGACAGATAGTTAGCAATCAGCCCCAGCATTTT
TRBD1,TRBJ1-2,once,TRBV10-1,CASSESAGGEIYGYTF,TGCGCCAGCAGTGAGTCGGCAGGGGGCGAAATCTATGGCTACACCTTC
TRBD1,TRBJ2-5,.,TRBV6-5,CASSLDRGGRETQYF,TGTGCCAGCAGTCTGGACAGGGGAGGGAGAGAGACCCAGTACTTC
.,TRBJ2-6,.,TRBV3-1/TRBV3-2,CASSRAGYGANVLTF,TGTGCCAGCAGCCGGGCGGGGTACGGGGCCAACGTCCTGACTTTC
.,TRBJ2-7,once,TRBV6-5,CASSYGGETEQYF,TGTGCCAGCAGTTACGGGGGCGAAACCGAGCAGTACTTC
.,TRBJ1-6,.,TRBV27,CASRVSLRNNSPLHF,TGTGCCAGCAGAGTCAGTTTGCGGAATAATTCACCCCTCCACTTT
.,TRBJ1-5,.,TRBV5-8,CASSLLNRPQHF,TGTGCCAGCAGCTTGCTTAATAGGCCCCAGCATTTT
TRBD1,TRBJ2-2,once,TRBV9,CASSLAGTGRLTGELFF,TGTGCCAGCAGCCTAGCTGGGACAGGGCGGCTCACCGGGGAGCTGTTTTTT
TRBD1,TRBJ1-1,.,TRBV2,CASSLDRVGNTEAFF,TGTGCCAGCAGTCTTGACAGGGTCGGGAACACTGAAGCTTTCTTT
.,TRBJ2-3,.,TRBV2,CASSGEVRDTQYF,TGTGCCAGCTCGGGAGAAGTTCGAGATACGCAGTATTTT